This entry features one TCR beta chain sequence. The data belong to a study of control samples from healthy donors and cancer patients. This table comes from immunoSEQ multiplex PCR, and its TCRdb copy is limited to in-frame clones, with some not included. The sample lists 180,000 or so clones, roughly 95% occurring once. Germline loops: CDR1 KGHSH, CDR2 LQKENI. The CDR3 has 16 residues. After removal of 0 bases from V and 7 bases from J, the junction contained 7 bases not matched to a gene. This TCR was recovered from an older woman in good health. The sequenced material came from blood. J is TRBJ1-4 and V is TRBV18, with 8 nucleotides matching TRBD1. The CDR3 is CASSPPGQAFSEKLFF. For the CDR3, the DNA is TGTGCCAGCTCACCACCGGGACAGGCCTTCTCTGAAAAACTGTTTTTT.